This passage covers 20 T cell receptor beta chains from one sample sequenced in a study of identifying expanded T cells in peripheral blood. Assay: immunoSEQ multiplex PCR; the TCRdb copy retains only in-frame clones and omits some. The sample lists about 130,000 clones, around nine tenths seen once, with 8% to 9% in the top ten. What was sequenced was blood. All receptors derive from a person aged 18 to 70 in good health.

The chain recombines TRBV4-1 with TRBJ1-1, with a possible D match to TRBD1 (6 bases). The CDR3 contains 16 residues. V lost 0 bases to trimming and J lost 5 bases, with 16 bases between them. Germline values: CDR1 MGHRA, CDR2 YSYEKL. The DNA for the CDR3 is TGCGCCAGCAGCCAAGATACCCTGGGGACAAGTACTGAAGCTTTCTTT. Amino acids: CASSQDTLGTSTEAFF.

The chain carries TRBV28 and TRBJ1-2, with no clear D. Between the trimmed V and J ends, which lost 6 bases and 2 bases, there was a span of 4 bases. The CDR3 has 11 residues. Germline-derived CDR1 and CDR2 are MDHEN and SYDVKM. CDR3 DNA: TGTGCCAGCAGCGGAAACTATGGCTACACCTTC. It encodes CASSGNYGYTF.

The V and J genes are TRBV29-1 and TRBJ2-3; D uncertain. V was clipped by 0 bases and J by 0 bases, with 16 bases between them. The CDR3 length is 17 residues. Germline CDR1 is SQVTM and CDR2 is ANQGSEA. CDR3 coding DNA: TGCAGCGTTGAAGATCACGGGTTTTCGTCTAGCACAGATACGCAGTATTTT. Its translation: CSVEDHGFSSSTDTQYF.

The chain employs TRBV7-3 and TRBJ2-1, with D tentatively TRBD2 (6 bases). V was shortened by 0 bases and J by 6 bases, with 12 bases between the two germline ends. The CDR3 is 15 residues long. Germline V gene lookup returns CDR1 SGHTA and CDR2 FQGTGA. Here the CDR3 reads CASSLTVSGGNEQFF. The DNA for the CDR3 is TGTGCCAGCAGCTTAACGGTGTCCGGGGGCAATGAGCAGTTCTTC.

The gene calls are TRBV20-1 and TRBJ2-1; D possibly corresponds to TRBD2 (5 bases). Germline V gene sequence: CDR1 DFQATT, CDR2 SNEGSKA (reference sequence). The ends were cut back, 7 bases at V and 14 bases at J, with 9 bases in the middle. CDR3 length: 8 amino acids. The CDR3 reads CSVTEEFF. Here the CDR3 DNA reads TGCAGTGTGACGGAGGAGTTCTTC.

The chain employs TRBV4-1 and TRBJ2-7, with 13 bases that match TRBD2. Germline V gives CDR1 MGHRA, CDR2 YSYEKL. CDR3 length equals 16 residues. The trim removed 4 bases at V and 0 bases at J, leaving 3 bases unmatched. CDR3 sequence reads: CASSLRTSGSSYEQYF. DNA for the CDR3: TGCGCCAGCAGCCTTCGGACTAGCGGGAGCTCCTACGAGCAGTACTTC.

The genes are TRBV21-1 and TRBJ1-5; TRBD1, the table's D call, lacks a check against the DNA. TRBV21-1 is annotated as a pseudogene. The CDR3 runs 17 residues. CDR3 bases: TGTGCCAGCAGCAACCGGGACAGGGGGAGAAGCAATCAGCCCCAGCATTTT. This encodes CASSNRDRGRSNQPQHF.

V and J are TRBV5-5 and TRBJ1-1; the D is unclear. The CDR3 sequence is 13 residues long. Trimming took 0 bases from V and 4 from J, leaving 7 bases between them. Per the germline V gene, CDR1 is SGHKS and CDR2 is YYEKEE (reference sequence). CDR3 bases: TGTGCCAGCAGCTTGGGAGGGCTCACTGAAGCTTTCTTT. It is translated as CASSLGGLTEAFF.

The rearrangement links TRBV4-2 to TRBJ2-3; 12 bases fit TRBD2. V gave up 4 bases and J gave up 7 bases; unmatched junction bases: 6. CDR1 and CDR2 from the germline V gene are LGHNA and YNFKEQ. There are 15 residues in the CDR3. CDR3 sequence: CASSPTSGSFNTQYF. The CDR3 DNA sequence: TGTGCCAGCAGCCCGACTAGCGGGAGTTTTAATACGCAGTATTTT.

A single count supports this clone. This chain links TRBV27 with TRBJ2-5; a possible D gene is TRBD1 (6 bases). CDR3 size: 14 residues. CDR1 is MNHEY, CDR2 SMNVEV, per germline (reference sequence). The ends were cut back, 3 bases at V and 1 base at J, with 9 bases in the middle. As DNA, the CDR3 is TGTGCCAGCAGTTTGGACAGAGCCCAAGAGACCCAGTACTTC. It codes for CASSLDRAQETQYF.

This clone was seen a handful of times. This chain joins TRBV7-2 and TRBJ2-7; perhaps D is TRBD1 or TRBD2 (5 bases each). This CDR3 comprises 16 residues. V lost 5 bases to trimming and J lost 2 bases, with 19 bases between them. Per germline, CDR1 SGHTA and CDR2 FQGNSA. Here the CDR3 DNA reads TGTGCCAGCAGCCCGCAAGTAGGGACGGTTACCTACGAGCAGTACTTC. Translating it yields CASSPQVGTVTYEQYF.

The chain combines TRBV15 with TRBJ1-5; D not resolved. Germline V gene sequence: CDR1 LNHNV, CDR2 YYDKDF (reference sequence). This CDR3 has 14 amino acids. V dropped 1 base and J dropped 3 bases, with 7 bases sitting between them. Here the CDR3 reads CATSRGGSNQPQHF. The CDR3 DNA is TGTGCCACCAGCAGAGGGGGATCCAATCAGCCCCAGCATTTT.

The chain links TRBV6-1 to TRBJ2-5; TRBD2 matches 9 bases. Trimming removed 7 bases from V and 5 bases from J; junction bases left unmatched: 8. Germline V gene data show CDR1 as MNHNS and CDR2 as SASEGT. The CDR3 consists of 14 residues. The CDR3 nucleotides are TGTGCCAGCACCGCGGGGGGGGGCAGGGAGACCCAGTACTTC. Its protein product is CASTAGGGRETQYF.

The CDR3 DNA follows: TGTGCCATCTCCTCACACTCCTATAATTCACCCCTCCACTTT. It encodes CAISSHSYNSPLHF. The chain employs TRBV2 and TRBJ1-6; D is uncertain. With 10 bases removed from V and 0 bases from J, the gap between germline ends came to 10 bases. The CDR3 sequence is 14 residues long. CDR1 and CDR2 from the germline V gene are SNHLY and FYNNEI.

The chain employs TRBV7-9 and TRBJ2-3; no definite D call. CDR1 SEHNR and CDR2 FQNEAQ come from the germline V gene (reference sequence). V was trimmed by 5 bases and J by 2 bases, leaving 5 bases between them. The length of the CDR3 is 12 residues. CDR3 nucleotide sequence: TGTGCCAGCAGCGAATCCACAGATACGCAGTATTTT. It encodes CASSESTDTQYF.

The chain joins TRBV6-6 to TRBJ1-4, with 8 bases fitting TRBD1. In germline, CDR1 is MNHNY, CDR2 SVGAGI (reference sequence). The CDR3 extends over 14 amino acids. Trimming at V came to 7 bases and at J to 7 bases, leaving 8 bases not matched to a gene. The CDR3 loop is CASKLAGGTEKLFF. In DNA, the CDR3 is TGTGCCAGCAAATTGGCAGGGGGCACTGAAAAACTGTTTTTT.

This clone showed up just once. The chain uses TRBV19 and TRBJ1-4; D perhaps matches TRBD1 (5 bases). The CDR3 extends over 16 amino acids. Germline V gene lookup returns CDR1 LNHDA and CDR2 SQIVND (reference sequence). V lost 6 bases to trimming and J lost 7 bases, with 21 bases between them. The CDR3 sequence: CASRGMSGARGEKLFF. The DNA for the CDR3 is TGTGCCAGTAGGGGAATGAGCGGGGCGCGAGGTGAAAAACTGTTTTTT.

The genes are TRBV9 and TRBJ2-3; D ambiguous. The CDR3 runs 16 residues. Germline CDR1 SGDLS, CDR2 YYNGEE. Trimming pared 3 bases from V and 4 bases from J, leaving 18 bases between. The CDR3 DNA reads as TGTGCCAGCAGCGCTCGACTCCGACCCCCTGCAGATACGCAGTATTTT. This translates into CASSARLRPPADTQYF.

J is TRBJ2-3 and V is TRBV4-2; 9 nucleotides match TRBD1. From germline, CDR1 is LGHNA and CDR2 YNFKEQ. This CDR3 has 14 residues. J lost 4 bases, V lost 4 bases, and 3 bases had no gene match. CDR3 sequence: CASSPGTGSDTQYF. As DNA, the CDR3 is TGTGCCAGCAGCCCGGGGACAGGGTCAGATACGCAGTATTTT.

The chain joins TRBV28 to TRBJ1-3; a possible D gene is TRBD1 (5 bases). Germline CDR1 MDHEN, CDR2 SYDVKM. This CDR3 contains 13 residues. Trimming pared 7 bases from V and 0 bases from J, leaving 7 bases between. The CDR3 sequence: CASTDTSGNTIYF. The CDR3 nucleotides read TGTGCCAGCACGGACACCTCTGGAAACACCATATATTTT.